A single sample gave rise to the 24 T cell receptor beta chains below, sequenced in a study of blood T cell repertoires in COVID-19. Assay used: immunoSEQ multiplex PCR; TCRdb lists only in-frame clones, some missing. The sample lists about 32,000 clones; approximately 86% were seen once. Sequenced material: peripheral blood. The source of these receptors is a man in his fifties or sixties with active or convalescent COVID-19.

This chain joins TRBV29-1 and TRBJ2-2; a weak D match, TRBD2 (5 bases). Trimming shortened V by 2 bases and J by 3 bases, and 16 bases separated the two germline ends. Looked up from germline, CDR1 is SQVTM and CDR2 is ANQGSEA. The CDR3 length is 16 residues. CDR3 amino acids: CSVEILLDSYTGELFF. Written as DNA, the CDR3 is TGCAGCGTTGAAATTCTACTGGACTCCTACACCGGGGAGCTGTTTTTT.

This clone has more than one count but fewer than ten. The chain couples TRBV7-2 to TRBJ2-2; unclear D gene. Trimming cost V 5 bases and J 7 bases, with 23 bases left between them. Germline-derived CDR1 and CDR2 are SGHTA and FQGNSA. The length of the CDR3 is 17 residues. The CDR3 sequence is CASSLPKAARSGGELFF. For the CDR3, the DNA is TGTGCCAGCAGCCTCCCGAAGGCGGCGAGGTCGGGCGGGGAGCTGTTTTTT.

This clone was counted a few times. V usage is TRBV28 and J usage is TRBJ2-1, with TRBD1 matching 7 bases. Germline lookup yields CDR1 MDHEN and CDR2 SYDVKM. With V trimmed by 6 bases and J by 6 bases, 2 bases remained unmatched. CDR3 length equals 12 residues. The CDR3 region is CASRYRGNEQFF. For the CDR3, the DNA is TGTGCCAGCAGATACAGGGGCAATGAGCAGTTCTTC.

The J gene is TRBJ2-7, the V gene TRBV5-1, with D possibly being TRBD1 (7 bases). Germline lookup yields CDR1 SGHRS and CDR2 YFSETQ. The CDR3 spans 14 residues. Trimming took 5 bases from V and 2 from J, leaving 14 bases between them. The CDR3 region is CASSRGTATYEQYF. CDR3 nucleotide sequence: TGCGCCAGCAGTCGGGGGACAGCAACCTACGAGCAGTACTTC.

CDR3 in amino acids: CASSILAGALNTEAFF. CDR3 nucleotides: TGTGCCAGTAGTATCCTGGCAGGGGCCTTGAACACTGAAGCTTTCTTT. J is TRBJ1-1 and V is TRBV19; D is possibly TRBD1 (6 bases). The length of the CDR3 is 16 residues. The germline V gene has CDR1 LNHDA and CDR2 SQIVND (reference sequence). Trimming removed 3 bases from V and 0 bases from J, with 14 bases in between.

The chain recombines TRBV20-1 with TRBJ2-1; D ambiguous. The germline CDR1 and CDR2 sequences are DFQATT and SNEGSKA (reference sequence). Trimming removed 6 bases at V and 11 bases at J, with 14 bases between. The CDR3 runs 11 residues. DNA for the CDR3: TGCAGTGCCGACGGCGGCGGCCAGCAGTTCTTC. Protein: CSADGGGQQFF.

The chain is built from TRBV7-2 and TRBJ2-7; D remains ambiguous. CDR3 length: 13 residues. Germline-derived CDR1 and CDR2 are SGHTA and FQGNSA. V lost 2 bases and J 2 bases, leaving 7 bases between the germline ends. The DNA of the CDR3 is TGTGCCAGCAGCTTAACTAACACCTACGAGCAGTACTTC. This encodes CASSLTNTYEQYF.

This CDR3 is CASTETGTYEQYF. The DNA for the CDR3 is TGTGCCAGCACCGAAACAGGGACCTACGAGCAGTACTTC. J is TRBJ2-7 and V is TRBV28, with D possibly TRBD1 on 6 matching bases. Deletions cut 7 bases from V and 2 bases from J, with 12 bases between. The CDR3 contains 13 residues. Germline V CDR1 and CDR2: MDHEN, SYDVKM.

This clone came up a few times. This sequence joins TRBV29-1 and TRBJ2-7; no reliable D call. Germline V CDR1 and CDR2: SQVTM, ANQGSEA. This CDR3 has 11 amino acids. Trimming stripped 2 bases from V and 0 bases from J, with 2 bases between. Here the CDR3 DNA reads TGCAGCGTTGAACACTCCTACGAGCAGTACTTC. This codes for CSVEHSYEQYF.

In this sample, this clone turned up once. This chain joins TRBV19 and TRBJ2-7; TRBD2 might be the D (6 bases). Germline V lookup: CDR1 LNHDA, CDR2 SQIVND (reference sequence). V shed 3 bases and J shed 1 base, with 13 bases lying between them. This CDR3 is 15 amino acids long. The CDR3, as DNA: TGTGCCAGTAGTATGGAGGGGCTACCGTCCTACGAGCAGTACTTC. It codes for CASSMEGLPSYEQYF.

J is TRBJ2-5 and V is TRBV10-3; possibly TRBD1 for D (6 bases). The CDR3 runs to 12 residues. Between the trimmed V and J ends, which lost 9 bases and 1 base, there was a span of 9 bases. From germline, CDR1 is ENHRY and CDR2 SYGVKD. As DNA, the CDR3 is TGTGCCATTCAGGGGAGCCAAGAGACCCAGTACTTC. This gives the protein CAIQGSQETQYF.

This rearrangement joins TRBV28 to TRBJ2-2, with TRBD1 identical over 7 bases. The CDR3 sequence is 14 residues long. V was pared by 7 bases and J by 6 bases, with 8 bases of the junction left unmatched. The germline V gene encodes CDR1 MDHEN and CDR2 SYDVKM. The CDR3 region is CASKRTGGAGELFF. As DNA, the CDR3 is TGTGCCAGCAAGAGGACAGGCGGCGCCGGGGAGCTGTTTTTT.

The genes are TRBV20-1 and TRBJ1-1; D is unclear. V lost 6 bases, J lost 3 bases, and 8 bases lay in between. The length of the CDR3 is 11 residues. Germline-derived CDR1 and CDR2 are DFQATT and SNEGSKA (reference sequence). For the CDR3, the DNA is TGCAGTGCCCTGACACACACTGAAGCTTTCTTT. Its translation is CSALTHTEAFF.

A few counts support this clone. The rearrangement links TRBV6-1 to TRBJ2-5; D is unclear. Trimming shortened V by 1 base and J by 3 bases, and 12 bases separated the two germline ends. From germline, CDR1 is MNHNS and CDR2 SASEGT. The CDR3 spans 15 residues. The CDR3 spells CASSEVWAREETQYF. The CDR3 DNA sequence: TGTGCCAGCAGTGAAGTCTGGGCGAGAGAAGAGACCCAGTACTTC.

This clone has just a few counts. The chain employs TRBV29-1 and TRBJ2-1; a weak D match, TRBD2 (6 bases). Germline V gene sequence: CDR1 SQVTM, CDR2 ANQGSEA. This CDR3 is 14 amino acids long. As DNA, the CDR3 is TGCACCATGGGAGGAGGGGACTCCTACAATGAGCAGTTCTTC. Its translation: CTMGGGDSYNEQFF.

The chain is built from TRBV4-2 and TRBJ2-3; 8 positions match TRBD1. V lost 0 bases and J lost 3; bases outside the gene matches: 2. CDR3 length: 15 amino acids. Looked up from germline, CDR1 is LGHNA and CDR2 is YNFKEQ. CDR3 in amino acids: CASSQDNRGTDTQYF. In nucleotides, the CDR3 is TGTGCCAGCAGCCAAGATAACAGGGGGACAGATACGCAGTATTTT.

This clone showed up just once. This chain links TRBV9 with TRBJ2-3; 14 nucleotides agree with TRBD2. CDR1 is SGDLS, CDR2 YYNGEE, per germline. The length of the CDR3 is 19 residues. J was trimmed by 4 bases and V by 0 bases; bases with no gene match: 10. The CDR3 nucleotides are TGTGCCAGCAGCGTAGATTTGGGACTAGCGGGGGCCGGCCCAGATACGCAGTATTTT. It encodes CASSVDLGLAGAGPDTQYF. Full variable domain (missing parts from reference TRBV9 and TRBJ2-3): DSGVTQTPKHLITATGQRVTLRCSPRSGDLSVYWYQQSLDQGLQFLIQYYNGEERAKGNILERFSAQQFPDLHSELNLSSLELGDSALYFCASSVDLGLAGAGPDTQYFGPGTRLTVL.

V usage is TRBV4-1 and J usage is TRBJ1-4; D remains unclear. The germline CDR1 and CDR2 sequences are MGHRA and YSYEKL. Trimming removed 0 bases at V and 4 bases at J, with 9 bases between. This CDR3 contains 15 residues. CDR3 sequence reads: CASSQEGGINEKLFF. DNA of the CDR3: TGCGCCAGCAGCCAAGAAGGAGGGATTAATGAAAAACTGTTTTTT.

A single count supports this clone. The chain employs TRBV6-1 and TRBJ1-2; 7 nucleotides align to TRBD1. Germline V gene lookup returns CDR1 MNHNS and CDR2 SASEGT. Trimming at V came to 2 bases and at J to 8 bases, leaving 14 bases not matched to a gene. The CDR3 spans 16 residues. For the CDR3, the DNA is TGTGCCAGCAGTGAAAGGGCCGACAGGGTAATAGGAGGCTACACCTTC. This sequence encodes CASSERADRVIGGYTF.

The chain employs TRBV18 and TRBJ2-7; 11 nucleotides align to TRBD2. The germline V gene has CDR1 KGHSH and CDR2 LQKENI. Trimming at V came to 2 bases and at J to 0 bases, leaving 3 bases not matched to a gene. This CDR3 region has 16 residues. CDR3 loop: CASSPRTSGSSYEQYF. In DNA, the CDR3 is TGTGCCAGCTCACCAAGAACTAGCGGGAGCTCCTACGAGCAGTACTTC.

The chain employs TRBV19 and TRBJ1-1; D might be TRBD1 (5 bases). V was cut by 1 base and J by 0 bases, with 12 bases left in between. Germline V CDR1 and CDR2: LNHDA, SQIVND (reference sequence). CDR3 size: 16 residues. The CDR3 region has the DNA TGTGCCAGTAGTATAGTGCAGGGCTGGATGAACACTGAAGCTTTCTTT. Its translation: CASSIVQGWMNTEAFF.

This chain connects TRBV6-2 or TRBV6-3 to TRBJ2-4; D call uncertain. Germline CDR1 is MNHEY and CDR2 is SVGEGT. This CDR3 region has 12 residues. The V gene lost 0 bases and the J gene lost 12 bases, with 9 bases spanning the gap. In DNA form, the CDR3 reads TGTGCCAGCAGTTACTCGGGCCCCGCTCAGTACTTC. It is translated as CASSYSGPAQYF.

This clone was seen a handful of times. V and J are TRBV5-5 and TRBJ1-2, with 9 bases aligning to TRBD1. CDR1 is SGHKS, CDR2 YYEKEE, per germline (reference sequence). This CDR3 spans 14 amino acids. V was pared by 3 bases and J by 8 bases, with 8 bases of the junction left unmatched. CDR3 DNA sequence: TGTGCCAGCAGCTCGACAACAGGGGGCCTCGGCTACACCTTC. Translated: CASSSTTGGLGYTF.

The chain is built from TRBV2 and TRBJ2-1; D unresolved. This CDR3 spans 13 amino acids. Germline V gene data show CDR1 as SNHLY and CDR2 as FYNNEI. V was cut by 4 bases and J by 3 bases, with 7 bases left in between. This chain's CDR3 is CASSVSVYNEQFF. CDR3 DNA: TGTGCCAGCAGTGTGTCGGTCTACAATGAGCAGTTCTTC.